This T cell receptor beta chain was captured by sequencing in a study of OX40 agonist ivuxolimab in advanced cancers. As for the study in general: The mean age was 60 years, ranging from roughly 23 to 80, with 80% to 85% of participants male.

If patients had autoimmune disease history or systemic immunosuppression, they were excluded. Clones were read by immunoSEQ multiplex PCR, and TCRdb kept only the in-frame ones, dropping some. The repertoire holds fewer than 50,000 clones, with around 92% as singletons. There are 12 residues in the CDR3. Germline V gene data show CDR1 as SNHLY and CDR2 as FYNNEI. V was shortened by 7 bases and J by 7 bases, with 14 bases between the two germline ends. The receptor was isolated from an adult with an advanced solid tumor such as melanoma, head and neck, liver or kidney cancer. This material consisted of CD4+ or CD8+ T cells sorted from blood, taken in a trial of the OX40 agonist ivuxolimab. This sequence joins TRBV2 and TRBJ2-7; TRBD1 or TRBD2 may be the D gene (6 bases each). In nucleotides, the CDR3 is TGTGCCAGCACTAACAGGGCGGGGGAGCAGTACTTC. Translating gives CASTNRAGEQYF.